Following are 9 T cell receptor beta chains from one sample sequenced in a study of T cells in Graves' hyperthyroidism and ophthalmopathy. Amplification of TCR beta CDR3 regions was performed using RNA transcripts as template. When the TCR CDR3 underwent first-round RT-PCR, the HTBI primer set was used. One entry per CDR3 protein results from TCRdb running MiXCR on the multiplex PCR reads. The sample has approximately 560,000 distinct CDR3 sequences; about 45% are singletons. Material: peripheral blood or thyroid tissue (not recorded which). The source of these receptors is a young woman with Graves' hyperthyroidism.

The CDR3 sequence is CASSSWEADSYEQYF. The CDR3 region has the DNA TGTGCCAGCAGTTCGTGGGAGGCCGACTCCTACGAGCAGTACTTC. The chain employs TRBV11-1 and TRBJ2-7; TRBD2 is a possible D gene (6 bases). V was cut by 6 bases and J by 0 bases, with 15 bases left in between. This CDR3 comprises 15 residues. Germline-derived CDR1 and CDR2 are SGHAT and FQDESV (reference sequence).

This clonotype was found many times. CDR3 DNA: TGTGCCAGCAGTGATTTGGGAGAAGGGCTCAATCAGCCCCAGCATTTT. It yields the protein CASSDLGEGLNQPQHF. V is TRBV2 and J is TRBJ1-5; D ambiguous. Germline CDR1 is SNHLY and CDR2 is FYNNEI. Trimming pared 3 bases from V and 3 bases from J, leaving 15 bases between. This CDR3 is 16 amino acids long.

The chain combines TRBV20-1 with TRBJ2-7; a weak D match, TRBD2 (5 bases). The CDR3 loop spans 14 amino acids. Germline CDR1 reads DFQATT; CDR2 reads SNEGSKA (reference sequence). The V end was cut by 2 bases, the J end by 6 bases, with 17 bases between. CDR3: CSARPTYPRAEQYF. The CDR3 DNA follows: TGCAGTGCTAGACCAACCTACCCGCGGGCCGAGCAGTACTTC.

This clonotype came up many times. J is TRBJ2-7 and V is TRBV7-6; 7 nucleotides agree with TRBD2. Germline V CDR1 and CDR2: SGHVS, FNYEAQ. Trimming removed 5 bases from V and 5 bases from J; junction bases left unmatched: 12. The CDR3 consists of 15 residues. CDR3 amino acids: CASSLSSGHGDEQYF. For the CDR3, the DNA is TGTGCCAGCAGCCTATCTAGCGGCCATGGGGACGAGCAGTACTTC.

On this clonotype: A much larger clonotype is one base distant, so this may be a read error. This chain uses TRBV7-2 with TRBJ1-5; D remains ambiguous. V was pared by 0 bases and J by 5 bases, with 5 bases between. CDR1 is SGHTA, CDR2 FQGNSA, per germline. The CDR3 length is 13 residues. Here the CDR3 DNA reads TGTGCCAGCAGCTTAGCGATAGATCAGCCCCAGCATTTT. Its protein product is CASSLAIDQPQHF.

The rearrangement uses TRBV7-3 and TRBJ2-2; D gene unclear. Trimming stripped 0 bases from V and 3 bases from J, with 5 bases between. Germline V gives CDR1 SGHTA, CDR2 FQGTGA. The CDR3 has 14 residues. As DNA, the CDR3 is TGTGCCAGCAGCTTAACGGCGCACACCGGGGAGCTGTTTTTT. Translating gives CASSLTAHTGELFF.

This clonotype was counted at least ten times. The V call is TRBV2, the J call TRBJ1-2, with TRBD1 identical over 7 bases. Trimming removed 5 bases from V and 3 bases from J; junction bases left unmatched: 3. The germline CDR1 and CDR2 sequences are SNHLY and FYNNEI. The CDR3 has 13 amino acids. The DNA for the CDR3 is TGTGCCAGCAGTTTCGGACAGGACTATGGCTACACCTTC. Translating gives CASSFGQDYGYTF.

Regarding this clonotype: The germline gene is not matched at one end of the junction; a read error may be the cause. The V call is TRBV7-9, the J call TRBJ1-2; tentative D call: TRBD1 (5 bases). The CDR3 runs to 15 residues. The germline CDR1 and CDR2 sequences are SEHNR and FQNEAQ (reference sequence). CDR3 loop: CAGSLQDTPSYGYTF. The CDR3 DNA is TGTGCCGGCAGCTTACAGGATACCCCTTCATATGGCTACACCTTC.

This clonotype was recorded many times. The V call is TRBV29-1, the J call TRBJ2-7; D possibly corresponds to TRBD1 (6 bases). This CDR3 comprises 12 residues. The V and J ends lost 4 bases and 2 bases respectively, with 9 bases between them. The V gene's germline CDR1 is SQVTM and CDR2 ANQGSEA. The CDR3 region has the DNA TGCAGCGTTGCGACAGGACCCTACGAGCAGTACTTC. This gives the protein CSVATGPYEQYF.